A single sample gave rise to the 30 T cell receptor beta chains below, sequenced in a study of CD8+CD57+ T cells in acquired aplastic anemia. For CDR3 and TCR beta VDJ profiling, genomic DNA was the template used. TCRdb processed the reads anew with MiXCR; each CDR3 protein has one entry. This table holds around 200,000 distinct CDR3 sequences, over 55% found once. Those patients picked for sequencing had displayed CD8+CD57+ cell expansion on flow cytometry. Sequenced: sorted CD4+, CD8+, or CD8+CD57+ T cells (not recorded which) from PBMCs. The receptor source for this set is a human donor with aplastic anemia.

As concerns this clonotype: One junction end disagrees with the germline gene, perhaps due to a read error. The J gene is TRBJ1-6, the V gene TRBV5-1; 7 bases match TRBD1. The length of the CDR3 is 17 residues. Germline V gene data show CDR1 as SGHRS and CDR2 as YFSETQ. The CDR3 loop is CASSLDARGTGDSPLHF. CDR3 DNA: TGTGCCAGCAGCTTAGATGCTCGGGGAACAGGGGATTCACCCCTCCACTTT. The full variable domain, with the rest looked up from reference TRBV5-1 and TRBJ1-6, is KAGVTQTPRYLIKTRGQQVTLSCSPISGHRSVSWYQQTPGQGLQFLFEYFSETQRNKGNFPGRFSGRQFSNSRSEMNVSTLELGDSALYLCASSLDARGTGDSPLHFGNGTRLTVT.

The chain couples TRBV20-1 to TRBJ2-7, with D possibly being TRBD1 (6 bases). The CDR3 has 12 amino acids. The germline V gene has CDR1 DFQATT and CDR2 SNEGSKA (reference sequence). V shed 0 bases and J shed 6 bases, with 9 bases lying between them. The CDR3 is CSARETGIEQYF. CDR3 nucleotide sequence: TGCAGTGCTAGAGAAACAGGGATCGAGCAGTACTTC.

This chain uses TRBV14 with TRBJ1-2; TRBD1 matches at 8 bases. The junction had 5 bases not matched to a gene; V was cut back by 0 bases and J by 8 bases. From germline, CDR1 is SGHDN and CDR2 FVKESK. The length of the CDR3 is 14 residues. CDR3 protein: CASSQEAGGVGYTF. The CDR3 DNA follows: TGTGCCAGCAGCCAAGAGGCAGGGGGCGTGGGCTACACCTTC.

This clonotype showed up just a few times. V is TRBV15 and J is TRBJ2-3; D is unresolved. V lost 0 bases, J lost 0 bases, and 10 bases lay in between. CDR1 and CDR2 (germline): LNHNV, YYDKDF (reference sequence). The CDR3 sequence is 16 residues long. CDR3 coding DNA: TGTGCCACCAGCAGAGATCAAGGCGCTAGCACAGATACGCAGTATTTT. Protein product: CATSRDQGASTDTQYF.

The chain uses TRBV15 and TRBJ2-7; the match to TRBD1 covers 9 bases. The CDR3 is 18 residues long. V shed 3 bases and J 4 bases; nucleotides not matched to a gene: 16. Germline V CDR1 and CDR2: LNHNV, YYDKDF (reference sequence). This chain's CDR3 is CATSSSRSGQGALYEQYF. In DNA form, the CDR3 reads TGTGCCACCAGCAGCTCCAGGTCGGGACAGGGTGCCCTATACGAGCAGTACTTC.

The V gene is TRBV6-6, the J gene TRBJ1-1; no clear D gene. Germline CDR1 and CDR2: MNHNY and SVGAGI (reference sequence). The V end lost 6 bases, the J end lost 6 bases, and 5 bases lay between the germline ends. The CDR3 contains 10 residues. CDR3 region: CASRMAEAFF. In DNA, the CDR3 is TGTGCCAGCAGGATGGCTGAAGCTTTCTTT.

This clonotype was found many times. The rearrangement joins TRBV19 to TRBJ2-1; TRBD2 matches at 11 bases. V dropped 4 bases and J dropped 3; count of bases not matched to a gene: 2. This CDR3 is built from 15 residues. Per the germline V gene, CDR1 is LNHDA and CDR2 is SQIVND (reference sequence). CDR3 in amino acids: CASSTGTSGYNEQFF. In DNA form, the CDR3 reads TGTGCCAGTAGTACCGGGACTAGCGGCTACAATGAGCAGTTCTTC.

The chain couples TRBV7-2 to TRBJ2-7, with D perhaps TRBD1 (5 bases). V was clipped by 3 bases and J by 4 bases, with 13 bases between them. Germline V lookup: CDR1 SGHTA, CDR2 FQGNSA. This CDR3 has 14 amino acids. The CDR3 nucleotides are TGTGCCAGCAGCTTCCTGGACACCAATTACGAGCAGTACTTC. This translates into CASSFLDTNYEQYF.

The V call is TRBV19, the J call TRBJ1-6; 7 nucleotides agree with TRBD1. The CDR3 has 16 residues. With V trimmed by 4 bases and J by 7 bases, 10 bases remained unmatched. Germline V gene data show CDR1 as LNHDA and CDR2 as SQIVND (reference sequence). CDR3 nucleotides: TGTGCCAGTAGTACAACACGACAGGGTGGGAATTCACCCCTCCACTTT. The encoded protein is CASSTTRQGGNSPLHF. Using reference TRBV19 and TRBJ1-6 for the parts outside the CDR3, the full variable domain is DGGITQSPKYLFRKEGQNVTLSCEQNLNHDAMYWYRQDPGQGLRLIYYSQIVNDFQKGDIAEGYSVSREKKESFPLTVTSAQKNPTAFYLCASSTTRQGGNSPLHFGNGTRLTVT.

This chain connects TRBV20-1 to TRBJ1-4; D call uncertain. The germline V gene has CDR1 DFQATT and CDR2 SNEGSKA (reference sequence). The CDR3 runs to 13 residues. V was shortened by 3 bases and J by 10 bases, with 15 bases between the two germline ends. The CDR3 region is CSARRLGVGKLFF. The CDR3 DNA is TGCAGTGCTAGGCGACTCGGTGTCGGAAAACTGTTTTTT.

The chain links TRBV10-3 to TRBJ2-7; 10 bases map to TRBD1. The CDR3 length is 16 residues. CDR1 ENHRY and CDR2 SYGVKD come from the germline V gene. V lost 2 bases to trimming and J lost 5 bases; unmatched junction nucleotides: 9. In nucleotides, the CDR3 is TGTGCCATCAGTGAGGCGACAGGGGGCGCATCCGACGAGCAGTACTTC. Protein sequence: CAISEATGGASDEQYF.

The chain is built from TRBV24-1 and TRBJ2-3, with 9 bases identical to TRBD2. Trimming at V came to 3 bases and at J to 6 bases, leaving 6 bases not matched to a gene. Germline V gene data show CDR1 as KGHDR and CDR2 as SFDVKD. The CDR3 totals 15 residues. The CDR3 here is CATSDISGGGDTQYF. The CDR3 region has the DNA TGTGCCACCAGTGATATTAGCGGGGGAGGGGATACGCAGTATTTT.

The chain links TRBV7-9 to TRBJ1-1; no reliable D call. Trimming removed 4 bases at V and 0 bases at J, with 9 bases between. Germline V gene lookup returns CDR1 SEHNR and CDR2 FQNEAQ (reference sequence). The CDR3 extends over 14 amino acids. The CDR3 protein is CASSSGRMNTEAFF. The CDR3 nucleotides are TGTGCCAGCAGCTCGGGCAGGATGAACACTGAAGCTTTCTTT.

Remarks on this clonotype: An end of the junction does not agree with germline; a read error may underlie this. CDR3 sequence (DNA): TGCAGTGCTAGGGCTGAAGAACTGTTTTTT. Protein product: CSARAEELFF. V usage is TRBV20-1 and J usage is TRBJ1-4; no definite D call. This CDR3 is built from 10 residues. CDR1 is DFQATT and CDR2 is SNEGSKA in the germline V gene (reference sequence).

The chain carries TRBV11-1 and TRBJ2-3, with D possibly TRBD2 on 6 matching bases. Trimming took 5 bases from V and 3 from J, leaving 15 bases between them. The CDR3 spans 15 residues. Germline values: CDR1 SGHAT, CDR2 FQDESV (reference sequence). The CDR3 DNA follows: TGTGCCAGCAGCCCTCGGAATGGGAGGACAGATACGCAGTATTTT. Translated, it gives CASSPRNGRTDTQYF.

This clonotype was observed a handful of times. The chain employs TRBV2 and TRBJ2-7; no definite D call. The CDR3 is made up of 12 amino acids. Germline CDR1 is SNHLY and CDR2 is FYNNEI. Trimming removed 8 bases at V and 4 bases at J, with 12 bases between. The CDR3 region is CASSRLGYEQYF. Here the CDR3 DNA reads TGTGCCAGCTCGAGGCTGGGGTACGAGCAGTACTTC. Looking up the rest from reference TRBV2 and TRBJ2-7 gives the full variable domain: EPEVTQTPSHQVTQMGQEVILRCVPISNHLYFYWYRQILGQKVEFLVSFYNNEISEKSEIFDDQFSVERPDGSNFTLKIRSTKLEDSAMYFCASSRLGYEQYFGPGTRLTVT.

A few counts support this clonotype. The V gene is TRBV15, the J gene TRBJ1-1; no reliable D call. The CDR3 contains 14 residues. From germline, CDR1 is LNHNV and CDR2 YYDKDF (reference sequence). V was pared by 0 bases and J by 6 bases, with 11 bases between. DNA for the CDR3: TGTGCCACCAGCAGAGATCTGGCAGACCCTGAAGCTTTCTTT. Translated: CATSRDLADPEAFF.

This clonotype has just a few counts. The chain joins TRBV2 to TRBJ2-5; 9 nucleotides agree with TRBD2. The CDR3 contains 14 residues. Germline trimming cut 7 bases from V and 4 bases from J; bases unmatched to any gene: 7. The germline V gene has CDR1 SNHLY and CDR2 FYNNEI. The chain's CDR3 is CASTPGLAPETQYF. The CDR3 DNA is TGTGCCAGCACCCCGGGACTAGCCCCAGAGACCCAGTACTTC.

In nucleotides, the CDR3 is TGCAGTGCTTGGTCAGACACGTATGGCTACACCTTC. Encoded protein: CSAWSDTYGYTF. The chain carries TRBV20-1 and TRBJ1-2; D ambiguous. V was shortened by 5 bases and J by 5 bases, with 12 bases between the two germline ends. This CDR3 comprises 12 residues. CDR1 and CDR2 (germline): DFQATT, SNEGSKA (reference sequence).

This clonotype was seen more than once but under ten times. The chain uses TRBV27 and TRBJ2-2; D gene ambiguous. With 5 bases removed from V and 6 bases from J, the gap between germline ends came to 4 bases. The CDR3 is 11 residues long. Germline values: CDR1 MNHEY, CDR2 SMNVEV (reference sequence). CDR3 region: CASSGPGELFF. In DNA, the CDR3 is TGTGCCAGCAGTGGTCCCGGGGAGCTGTTTTTT.

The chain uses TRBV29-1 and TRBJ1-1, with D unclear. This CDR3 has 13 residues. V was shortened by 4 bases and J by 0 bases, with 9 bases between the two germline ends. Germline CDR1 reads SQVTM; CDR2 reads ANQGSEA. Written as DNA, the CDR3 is TGCAGCGTTGCCGGATTAATGAACACTGAAGCTTTCTTT. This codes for CSVAGLMNTEAFF.

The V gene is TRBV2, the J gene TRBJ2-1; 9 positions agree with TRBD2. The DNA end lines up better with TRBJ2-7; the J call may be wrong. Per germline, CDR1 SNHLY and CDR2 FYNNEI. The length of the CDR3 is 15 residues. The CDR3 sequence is CASSDRAGGSSEQYF. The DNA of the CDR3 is TGTGCCAGCAGCGACCGGGCGGGAGGGTCGAGCGAGCAGTACTTC.

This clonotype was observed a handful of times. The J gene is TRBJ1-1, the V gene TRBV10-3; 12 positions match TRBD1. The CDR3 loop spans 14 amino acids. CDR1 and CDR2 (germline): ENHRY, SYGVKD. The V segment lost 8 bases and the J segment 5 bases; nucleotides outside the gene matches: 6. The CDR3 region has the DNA TGTGCCATCCATGGGACAGGGGGCAAGACTGAAGCTTTCTTT. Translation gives CAIHGTGGKTEAFF.

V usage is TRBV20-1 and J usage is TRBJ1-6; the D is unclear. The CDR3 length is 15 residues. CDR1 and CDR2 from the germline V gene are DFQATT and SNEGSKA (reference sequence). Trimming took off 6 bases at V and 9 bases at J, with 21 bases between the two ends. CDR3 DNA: TGCAGTGCCAGCAGTACGAGTGGTTCCGGTTCACCCCTCCACTTT. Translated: CSASSTSGSGSPLHF.

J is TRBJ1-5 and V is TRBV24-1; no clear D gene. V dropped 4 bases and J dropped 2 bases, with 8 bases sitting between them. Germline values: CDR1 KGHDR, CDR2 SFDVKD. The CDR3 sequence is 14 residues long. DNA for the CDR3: TGTGCCACCAGTGAGGGCCGGGGCAATCAGCCCCAGCATTTT. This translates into CATSEGRGNQPQHF.

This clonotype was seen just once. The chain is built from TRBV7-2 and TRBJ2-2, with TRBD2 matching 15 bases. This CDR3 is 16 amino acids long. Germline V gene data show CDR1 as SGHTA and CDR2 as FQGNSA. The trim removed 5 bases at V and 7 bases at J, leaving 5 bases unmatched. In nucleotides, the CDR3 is TGTGCCAGCAGCCCTGGACTAGCGGGGGGGTTCGGGGAGCTGTTTTTT. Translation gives CASSPGLAGGFGELFF.

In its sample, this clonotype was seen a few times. CDR3 sequence (DNA): TGTGCCAGCAGCTTAGCGGGGGTCTCTGGAAACACCATATATTTT. Translated, it gives CASSLAGVSGNTIYF. The V gene is TRBV7-8, the J gene TRBJ1-3; perhaps TRBD1 as D (5 bases). V gave up 0 bases and J gave up 0 bases, with 6 bases separating them. CDR1 and CDR2 (germline): SGHVS, FQNEAQ. CDR3 length equals 15 residues.

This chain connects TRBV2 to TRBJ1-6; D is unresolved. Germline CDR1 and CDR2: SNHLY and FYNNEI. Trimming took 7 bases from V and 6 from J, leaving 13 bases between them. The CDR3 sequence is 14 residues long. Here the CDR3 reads CASKSENTNSPLHF. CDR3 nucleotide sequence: TGTGCCAGCAAATCGGAGAACACTAATTCACCCCTCCACTTT.

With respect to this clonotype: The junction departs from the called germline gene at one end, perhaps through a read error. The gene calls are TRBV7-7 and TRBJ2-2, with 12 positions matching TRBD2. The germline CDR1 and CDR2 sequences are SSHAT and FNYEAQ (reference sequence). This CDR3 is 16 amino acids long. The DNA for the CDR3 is TGTGCTAGCAGCCCTAGCGGGAGGGGGAACACCGGGGAGCTGTTTTTT. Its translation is CASSPSGRGNTGELFF.

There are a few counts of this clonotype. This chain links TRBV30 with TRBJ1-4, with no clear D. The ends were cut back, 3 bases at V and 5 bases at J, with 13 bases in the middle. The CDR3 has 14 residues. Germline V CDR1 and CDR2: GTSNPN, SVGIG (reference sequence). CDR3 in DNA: TGTGCCTGGAGATTTGGAGAGTCAAATGAAAAACTGTTTTTT. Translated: CAWRFGESNEKLFF.